This paragraph covers one T cell receptor (beta chain) sequence. What it binds is unknown. CDR1 and CDR2 (germline): MGHDK, SYGVNS. Trimming took off 9 bases at V and 2 bases at J, with 15 bases between the two ends. The CDR3 contains 14 residues. The PCR employed 60 Vbeta primers together with 13 Jbeta primers. The data were produced by immunoSEQ multiplex PCR, yet TCRdb's version contains in-frame clones alone and is incomplete. This sample has 50,000 to 75,000 clones, with 65% to 80% found just once. These data belong to a study of cytomegalovirus exposure and HLA in healthy donors. Overall study results and limits: Fewer N-insertions than the roughly 700-donor mean were reportedly shown by an Asian-associated ancestry cluster in a later analysis. In a later analysis, TCR beta V- and J-gene trimming was associated with a missense DCLRE1C variant.

The gene calls are TRBV25-1 and TRBJ2-3, with D possibly TRBD2 on 6 matching bases. This sequence originates from a man aged 25 to 40 in good health and CMV-seropositive. Input material: PBMCs. CDR3 sequence (DNA): TGTGCCAGTAGAGGGCAGGGACTCACAGATACGCAGTATTTT. This translates into CASRGQGLTDTQYF.